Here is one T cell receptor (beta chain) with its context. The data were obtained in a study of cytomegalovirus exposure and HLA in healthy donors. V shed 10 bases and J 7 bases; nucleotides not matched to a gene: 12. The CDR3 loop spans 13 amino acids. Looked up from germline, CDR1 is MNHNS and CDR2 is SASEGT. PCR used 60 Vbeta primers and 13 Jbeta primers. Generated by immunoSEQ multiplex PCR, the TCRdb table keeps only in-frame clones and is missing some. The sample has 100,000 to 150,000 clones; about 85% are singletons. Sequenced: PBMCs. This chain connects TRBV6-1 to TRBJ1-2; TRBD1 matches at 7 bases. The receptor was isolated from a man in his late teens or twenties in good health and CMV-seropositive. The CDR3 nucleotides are TGTGCCACCCAGGAGGGGGCGATCAGTGGCTACACCTTC. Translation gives CATQEGAISGYTF.